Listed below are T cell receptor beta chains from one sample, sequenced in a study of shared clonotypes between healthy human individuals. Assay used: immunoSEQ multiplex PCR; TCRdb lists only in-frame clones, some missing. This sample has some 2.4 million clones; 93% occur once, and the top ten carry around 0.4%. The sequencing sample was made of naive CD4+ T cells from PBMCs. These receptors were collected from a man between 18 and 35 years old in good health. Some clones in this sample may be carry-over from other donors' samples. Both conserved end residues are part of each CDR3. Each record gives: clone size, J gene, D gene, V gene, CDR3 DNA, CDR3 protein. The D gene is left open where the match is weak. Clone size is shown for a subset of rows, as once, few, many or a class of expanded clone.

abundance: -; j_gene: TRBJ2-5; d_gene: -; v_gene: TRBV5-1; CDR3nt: TGCGCCAGCAGCTTGGGGGTCCCAGCTAGCGCGACGAGGATAGAGACCCAGTACTTC; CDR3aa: CASSLGVPASATRIETQYF
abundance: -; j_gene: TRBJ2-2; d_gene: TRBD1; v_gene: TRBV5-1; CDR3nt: TGCGCCAGCAGCGCCAGACAGGGGGCATCCGGGGAGCTGTTTTTT; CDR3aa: CASSARQGASGELFF
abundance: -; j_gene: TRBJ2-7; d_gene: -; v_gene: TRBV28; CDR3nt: TGTGCCAGCAGTTCCGGGAGCGGGTTGAGCTCCTACGAGCAGTACTTC; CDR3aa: CASSSGSGLSSYEQYF
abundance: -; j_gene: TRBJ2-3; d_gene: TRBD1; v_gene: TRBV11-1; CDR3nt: TGTGCCAGCAGCTTTTTCGGGACAGGAAGCACAGATACGCAGTATTTT; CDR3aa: CASSFFGTGSTDTQYF
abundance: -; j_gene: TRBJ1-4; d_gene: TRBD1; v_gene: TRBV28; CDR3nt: TGTGCCAGCAGTTTATTCAACCGGGACAGGGGGAGAACTAATGAAAAACTGTTTTTT; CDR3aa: CASSLFNRDRGRTNEKLFF
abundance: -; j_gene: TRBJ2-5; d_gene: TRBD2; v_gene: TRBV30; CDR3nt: TGTGCCTGGAGTCCTGGACTAGCGGGAGGGAAAGAGACCCAGTACTTC; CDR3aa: CAWSPGLAGGKETQYF
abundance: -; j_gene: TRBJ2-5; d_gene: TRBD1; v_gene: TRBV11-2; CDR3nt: TGTGCCAGCAGCTTAGGGGTGACAGGGGAGTTGGAGACCCAGTACTTC; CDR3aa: CASSLGVTGELETQYF
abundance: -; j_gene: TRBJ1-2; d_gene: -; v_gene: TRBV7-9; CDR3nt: TGTGCCAGCAGCGCCGGACTCACTGGGGGCTACACCTTC; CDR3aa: CASSAGLTGGYTF
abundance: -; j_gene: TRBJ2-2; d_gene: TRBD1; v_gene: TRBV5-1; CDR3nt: TGCGCCACCAGGACAGGAAATTCGAACACCGGGGAGCTGTTTTTT; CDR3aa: CATRTGNSNTGELFF
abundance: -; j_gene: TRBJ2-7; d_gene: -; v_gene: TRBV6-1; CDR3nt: TGTGCCAGCACTCTACCGGGACTCCCCTACGAGCAGTACTTC; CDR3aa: CASTLPGLPYEQYF
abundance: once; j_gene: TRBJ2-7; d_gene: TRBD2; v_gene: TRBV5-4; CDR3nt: TGTGCCAGCAGCTCTCCTTCTGGCGGGAGCTCCTACGAGCAGTACTTC; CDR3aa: CASSSPSGGSSYEQYF
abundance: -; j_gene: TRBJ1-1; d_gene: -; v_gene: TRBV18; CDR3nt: TGTGCCAGCTCACCATTGTACGAGACTGAAGCTTTCTTT; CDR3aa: CASSPLYETEAFF
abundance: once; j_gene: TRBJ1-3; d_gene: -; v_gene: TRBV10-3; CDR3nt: TGTGCCATCAGCCGAGGGGGCTCTGGAAACACCATATATTTT; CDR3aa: CAISRGGSGNTIYF
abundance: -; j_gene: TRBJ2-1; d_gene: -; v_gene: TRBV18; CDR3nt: TGTGCCAGCTCACCAGGGCTAGGGGATGAGCAGTTCTTC; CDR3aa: CASSPGLGDEQFF
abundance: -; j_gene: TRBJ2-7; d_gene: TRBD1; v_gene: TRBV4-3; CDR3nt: TGCGCCAGCAGTCGGACAGGGCAAGACTACGAGCAGTACTTC; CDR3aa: CASSRTGQDYEQYF
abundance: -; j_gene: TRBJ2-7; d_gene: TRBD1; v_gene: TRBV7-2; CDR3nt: TGTGCCAGCAGCCCAGGGACAGGGGGCGAATTGGGGCAGTACTTC; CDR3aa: CASSPGTGGELGQYF
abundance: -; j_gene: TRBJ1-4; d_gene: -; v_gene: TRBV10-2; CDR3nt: TGCGCCAGCAGTGAGAAGGGCAGTATAAAAAAACTGTTTTTT; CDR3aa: CASSEKGSIKKLFF
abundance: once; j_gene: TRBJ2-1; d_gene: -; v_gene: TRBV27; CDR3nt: TGTGCCAGCAGTGGTGGGGACTCCCACAATGAGCAGTTCTTC; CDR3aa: CASSGGDSHNEQFF
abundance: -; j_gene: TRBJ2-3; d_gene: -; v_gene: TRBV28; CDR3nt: TGTGCCAGCAGTTTATCCGGGGGCGGGACAGATACGCAGTATTTT; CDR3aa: CASSLSGGGTDTQYF
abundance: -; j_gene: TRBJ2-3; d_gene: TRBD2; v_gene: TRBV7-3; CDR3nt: TGTGCCAGCAGCTTGACTAGCGACCCTAGCACAGATACGCAGTATTTT; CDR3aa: CASSLTSDPSTDTQYF
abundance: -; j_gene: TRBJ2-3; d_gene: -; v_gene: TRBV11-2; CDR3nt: TGTGCCAGCAGCTTCTCTACAGATACGCAGTATTTT; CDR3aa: CASSFSTDTQYF
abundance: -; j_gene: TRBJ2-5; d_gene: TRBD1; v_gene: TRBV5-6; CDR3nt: TGTGCCAGCAGCTTTTTAGGACAACAGGGGATGGAGACCCAGTACTTC; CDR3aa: CASSFLGQQGMETQYF
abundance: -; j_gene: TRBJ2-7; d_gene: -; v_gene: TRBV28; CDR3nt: TGTGCCAGCACAGCACAGTACTCCTACGAGCAGTACTTC; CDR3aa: CASTAQYSYEQYF
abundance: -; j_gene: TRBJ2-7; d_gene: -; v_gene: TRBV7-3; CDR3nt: TGTGCCAGCAGCTTAACAAGGAGCTACGAGCAGTACTTC; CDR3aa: CASSLTRSYEQYF
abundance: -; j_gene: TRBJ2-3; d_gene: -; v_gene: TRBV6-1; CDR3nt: TGTGCCAGCAGTGAAGTTATGAGATTCGATACGCAGTATTTT; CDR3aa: CASSEVMRFDTQYF
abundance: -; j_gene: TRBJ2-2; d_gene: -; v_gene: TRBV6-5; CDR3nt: TGTGCCAGCAGTTACTCGTGGGGGAACACCGGGGAGCTGTTTTTT; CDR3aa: CASSYSWGNTGELFF
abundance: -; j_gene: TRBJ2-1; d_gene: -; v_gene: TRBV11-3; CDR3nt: TGTGCCAGCAGCTCAAATCAGGGGTCCTACAATGAGCAGTTCTTC; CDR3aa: CASSSNQGSYNEQFF
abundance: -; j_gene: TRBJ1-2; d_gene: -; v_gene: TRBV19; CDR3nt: TGTGCCAGTAGTAGAGACAGCGGAATCACGTATGGCTACACCTTC; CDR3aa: CASSRDSGITYGYTF
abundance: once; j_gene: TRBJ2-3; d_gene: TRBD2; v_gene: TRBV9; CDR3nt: TGTGCCAGCAGCGTAGGTAGCGGGAGTCCAGATACGCAGTATTTT; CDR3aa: CASSVGSGSPDTQYF
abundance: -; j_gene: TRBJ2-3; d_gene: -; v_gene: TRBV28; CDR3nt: TGTGCCAGCAGTTTATTCGAAAGTCCAGATACGCAGTATTTT; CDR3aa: CASSLFESPDTQYF
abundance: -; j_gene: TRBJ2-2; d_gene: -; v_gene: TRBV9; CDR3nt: TGTGCCAGCAGCGTATCGAGCACCGGGGAGCTGTTTTTT; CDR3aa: CASSVSSTGELFF
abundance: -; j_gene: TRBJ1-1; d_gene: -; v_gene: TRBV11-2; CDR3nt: TGTGCCAGCAGCTTACAAGAGAACACTGAAGCTTTCTTT; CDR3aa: CASSLQENTEAFF
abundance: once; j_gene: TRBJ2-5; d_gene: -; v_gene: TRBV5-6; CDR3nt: TGTGCCAGCAGCTCCAGGGGGGCTAAAGAGACCCAGTACTTC; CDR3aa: CASSSRGAKETQYF
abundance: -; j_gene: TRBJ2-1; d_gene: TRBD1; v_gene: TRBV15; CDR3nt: TGTGCCACCAGCAGAGATAAAGGGACAGGGGTCTACAATGAGCAGTTCTTC; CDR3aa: CATSRDKGTGVYNEQFF
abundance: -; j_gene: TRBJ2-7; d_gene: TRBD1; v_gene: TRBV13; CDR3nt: TGTGCCAGCAGCATACCGGGACAGGGGGCGAGCGAGCAGTACTTC; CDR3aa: CASSIPGQGASEQYF
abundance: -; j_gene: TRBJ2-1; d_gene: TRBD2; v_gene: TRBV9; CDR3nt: TGTGCCAGCAGCGCCTTACTAGCGGGAGGTTTAAGGGAGCAGTTCTTC; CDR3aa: CASSALLAGGLREQFF
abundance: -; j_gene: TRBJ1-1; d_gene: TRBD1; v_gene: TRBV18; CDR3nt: TGTGCCAGCTCACCCGGACAGGGCATGAACACTGAAGCTTTCTTT; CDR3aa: CASSPGQGMNTEAFF
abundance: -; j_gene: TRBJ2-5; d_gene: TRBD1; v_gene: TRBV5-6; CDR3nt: TGTGCCAGCAGCTTTTCCGGGACAGGGCTCCAAGAGACCCAGTACTTC; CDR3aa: CASSFSGTGLQETQYF
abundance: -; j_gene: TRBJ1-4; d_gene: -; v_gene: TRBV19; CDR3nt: TGTGCCAGTAGTATACAGGGTGGTGAAAAACTGTTTTTT; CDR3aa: CASSIQGGEKLFF
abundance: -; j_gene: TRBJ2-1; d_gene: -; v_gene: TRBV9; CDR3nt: TGTGCCAGCAGCGGCACATGGAAGGACAATGAGCAGTTCTTC; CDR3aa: CASSGTWKDNEQFF
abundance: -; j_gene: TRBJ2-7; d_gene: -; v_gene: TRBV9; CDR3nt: TGTGCCAGCAGCACAAACAGATATTCCTACGAGCAGTACTTC; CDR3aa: CASSTNRYSYEQYF
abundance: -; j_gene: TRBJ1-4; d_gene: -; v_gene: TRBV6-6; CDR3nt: TGTGCCAGCAGAACCCCCGGGGCAACTAATGAAAAACTGTTTTTT; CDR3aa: CASRTPGATNEKLFF
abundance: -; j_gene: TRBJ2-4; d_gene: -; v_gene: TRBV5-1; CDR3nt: TGCGCCAGCAGCACAATCTCACAGGGTCCCATTCAGTACTTC; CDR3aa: CASSTISQGPIQYF
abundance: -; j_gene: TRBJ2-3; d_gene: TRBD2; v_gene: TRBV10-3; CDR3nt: TGTGCCATCAGCGCCGGGACTAGCGGGAGGACTCCCACAGATACGCAGTATTTT; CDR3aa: CAISAGTSGRTPTDTQYF
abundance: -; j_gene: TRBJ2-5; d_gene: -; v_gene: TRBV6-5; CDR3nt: TGTGCCAGCAGTTACGGGCCTTGGGGGGAGACCCAGTACTTC; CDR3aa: CASSYGPWGETQYF
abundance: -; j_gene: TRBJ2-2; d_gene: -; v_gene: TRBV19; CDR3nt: TGTGCCAGTAGTATCAGACTAGTCGAACCCGGGGAGCTGTTTTTT; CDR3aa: CASSIRLVEPGELFF
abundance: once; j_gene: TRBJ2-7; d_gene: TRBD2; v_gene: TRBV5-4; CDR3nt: TGTGCCAGCAGCTCCAAACAAACGTTAGCGGGAGGGTACGAGCAGTACTTC; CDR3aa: CASSSKQTLAGGYEQYF
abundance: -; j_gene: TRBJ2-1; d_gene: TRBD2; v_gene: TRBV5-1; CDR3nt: TGCGCCAGCACCCCGGGACTAGCGGGAATAAATGAGCAGTTCTTC; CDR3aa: CASTPGLAGINEQFF
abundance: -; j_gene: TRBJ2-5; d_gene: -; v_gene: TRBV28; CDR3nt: TGTGCCAGCAGTCTAGGGGCTCTGGAGACCCAGTACTTC; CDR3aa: CASSLGALETQYF
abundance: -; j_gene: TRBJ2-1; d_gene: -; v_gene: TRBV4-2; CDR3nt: TGTGCCAGCAGCCAAGATTCAAGTGCAGCCTCCTACAATGAGCAGTTCTTC; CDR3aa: CASSQDSSAASYNEQFF
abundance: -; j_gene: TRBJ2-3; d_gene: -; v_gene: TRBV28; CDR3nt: TGTGCCAGCAGGCCTACTAGTGCCCCAGATACGCAGTATTTT; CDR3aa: CASRPTSAPDTQYF
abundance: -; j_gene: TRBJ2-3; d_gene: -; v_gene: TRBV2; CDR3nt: TGTGCCAGCGGGGAAGACAGGCCGAGCACAGATACGCAGTATTTT; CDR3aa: CASGEDRPSTDTQYF
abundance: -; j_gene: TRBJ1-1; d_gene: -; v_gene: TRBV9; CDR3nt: TGTGCCAGCAGCGCCCCGGAGGGCAGTGAAGCTTTCTTT; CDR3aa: CASSAPEGSEAFF
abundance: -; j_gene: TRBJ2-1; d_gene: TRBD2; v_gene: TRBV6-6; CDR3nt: TGTGCCAGCAGTTACTATAGGGCTAGCGGGGACAATGAGCAGTTCTTC; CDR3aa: CASSYYRASGDNEQFF
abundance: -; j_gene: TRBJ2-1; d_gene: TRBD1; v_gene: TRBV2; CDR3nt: TGTGCCAGCAGGGCGGGACAGGGCTGGAATGAGCAGTTCTTC; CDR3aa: CASRAGQGWNEQFF
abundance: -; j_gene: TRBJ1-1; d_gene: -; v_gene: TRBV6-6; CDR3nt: TGTGCCAGCACTCTCCACGGGATTGGTGAAGCTTTCTTT; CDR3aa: CASTLHGIGEAFF